The TCR beta chain described here comes from a study of preoperative IRX-2 immunotherapy in early breast cancer. Treatment of the sample: preoperative locoregional IRX-2 cytokine immunotherapy. This phase Ib study tested locoregional IRX-2 cytokine immunotherapy given before surgery. Trimming pared 0 bases from V and 3 bases from J, leaving 7 bases between. There are 14 residues in the CDR3. Germline V gene sequence: CDR1 SGHRS, CDR2 YFSETQ. Produced via immunoSEQ multiplex PCR; TCRdb's table is partial and in-frame only. The data show about 98,000 clones, 86% seen once. This clonotype was sampled from a human donor with breast cancer. The sample was tumor tissue, taken after IRX-2 immunotherapy. The V call is TRBV5-1, the J call TRBJ1-3; D is unresolved. CDR3 bases: TGCGCCAGCAGCTTGGAACAGAGTGGAAACACCATATATTTT. Its protein product is CASSLEQSGNTIYF.